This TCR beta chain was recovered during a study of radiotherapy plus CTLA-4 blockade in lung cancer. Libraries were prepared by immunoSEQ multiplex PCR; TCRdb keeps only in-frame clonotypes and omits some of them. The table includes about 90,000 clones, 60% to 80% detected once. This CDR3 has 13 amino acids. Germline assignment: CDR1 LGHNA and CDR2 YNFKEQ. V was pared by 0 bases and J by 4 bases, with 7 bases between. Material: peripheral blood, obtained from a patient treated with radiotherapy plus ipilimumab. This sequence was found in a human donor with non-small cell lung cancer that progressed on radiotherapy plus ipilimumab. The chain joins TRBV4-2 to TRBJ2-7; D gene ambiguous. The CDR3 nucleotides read TGTGCCAGCAGCCAAGAAACCGGTTACGAGCAGTACTTC. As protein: CASSQETGYEQYF.